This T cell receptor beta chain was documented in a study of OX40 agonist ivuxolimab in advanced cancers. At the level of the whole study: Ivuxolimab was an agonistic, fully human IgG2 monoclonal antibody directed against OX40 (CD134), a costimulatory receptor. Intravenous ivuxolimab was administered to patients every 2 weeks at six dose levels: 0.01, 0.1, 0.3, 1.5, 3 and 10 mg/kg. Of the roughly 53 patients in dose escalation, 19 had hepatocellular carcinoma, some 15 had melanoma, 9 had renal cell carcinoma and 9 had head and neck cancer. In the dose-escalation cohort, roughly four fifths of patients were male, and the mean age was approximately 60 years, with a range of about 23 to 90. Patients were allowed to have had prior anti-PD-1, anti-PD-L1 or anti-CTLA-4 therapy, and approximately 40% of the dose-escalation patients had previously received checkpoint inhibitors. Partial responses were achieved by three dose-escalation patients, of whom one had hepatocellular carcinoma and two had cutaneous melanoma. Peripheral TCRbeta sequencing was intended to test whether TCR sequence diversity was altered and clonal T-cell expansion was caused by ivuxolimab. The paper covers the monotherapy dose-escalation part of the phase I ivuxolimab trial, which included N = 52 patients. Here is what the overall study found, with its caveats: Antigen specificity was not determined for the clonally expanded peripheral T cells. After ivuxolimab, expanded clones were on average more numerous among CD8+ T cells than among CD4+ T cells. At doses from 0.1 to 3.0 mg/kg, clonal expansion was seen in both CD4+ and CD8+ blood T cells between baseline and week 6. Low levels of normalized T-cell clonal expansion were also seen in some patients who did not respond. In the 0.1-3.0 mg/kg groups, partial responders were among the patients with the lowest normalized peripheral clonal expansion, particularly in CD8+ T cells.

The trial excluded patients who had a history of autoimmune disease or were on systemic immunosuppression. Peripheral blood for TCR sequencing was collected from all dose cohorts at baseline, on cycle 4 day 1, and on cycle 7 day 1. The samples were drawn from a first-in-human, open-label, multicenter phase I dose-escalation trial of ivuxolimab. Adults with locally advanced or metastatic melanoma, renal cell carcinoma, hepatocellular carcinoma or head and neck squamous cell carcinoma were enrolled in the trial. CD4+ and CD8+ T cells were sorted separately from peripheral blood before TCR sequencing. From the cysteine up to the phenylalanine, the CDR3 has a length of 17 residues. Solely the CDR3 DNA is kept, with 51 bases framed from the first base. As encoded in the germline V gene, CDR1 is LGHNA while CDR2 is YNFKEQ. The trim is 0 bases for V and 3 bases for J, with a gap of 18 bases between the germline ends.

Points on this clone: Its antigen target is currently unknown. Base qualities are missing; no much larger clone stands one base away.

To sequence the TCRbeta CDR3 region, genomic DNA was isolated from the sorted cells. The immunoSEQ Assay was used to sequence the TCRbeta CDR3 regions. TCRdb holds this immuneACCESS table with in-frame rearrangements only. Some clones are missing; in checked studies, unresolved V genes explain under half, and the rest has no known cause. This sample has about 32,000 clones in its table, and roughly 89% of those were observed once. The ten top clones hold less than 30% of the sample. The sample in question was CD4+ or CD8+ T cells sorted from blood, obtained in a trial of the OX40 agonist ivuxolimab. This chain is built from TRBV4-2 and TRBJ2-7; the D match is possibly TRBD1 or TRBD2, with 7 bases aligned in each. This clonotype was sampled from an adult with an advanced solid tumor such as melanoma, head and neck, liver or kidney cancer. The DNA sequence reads TGTGCCAGCAGCCAAGAGTGGGGAGGGGGCGGAAGCTACGAGCAGTACTTC. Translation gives CASSQEWGGGGSYEQYF.